The rows below give T cell receptor beta chains drawn from one sample of a study of Ad26.COV2.S vaccination and SARS-CoV-2 variants. Method: immunoSEQ multiplex PCR; TCRdb's copy keeps in-frame clones and lacks some. The sample has 300,000 to 400,000 clones, around four fifths seen once. Sequenced material: peripheral blood, taken in a trial of Ad26.COV2.S vaccine versus placebo. The receptors come from a person between 18 and 65 years old who received the Ad26.COV2.S COVID-19 vaccine or a placebo. Both conserved end residues are part of each CDR3. D genes are given only for firm matches. Only some rows state a clone size, as once, few, many or a class for expanded clones.

clone_size	d_call	j_call	v_call	cdr3_aa	cdr3_nt
NA	NA	TRBJ2-3	TRBV1	CTSSQPTGDHTDTQYF	TGCACCAGCAGCCAACCGACGGGGGACCACACAGATACGCAGTATTTT
NA	NA	TRBJ1-5	TRBV28	CASSLSHRVRRNQPQHF	TGTGCCAGCAGTTTATCCCACAGGGTACGACGGAATCAGCCCCAGCATTTT
NA	NA	TRBJ1-1	TRBV2	CASNKGTYNTEAFF	TGTGCCAGCAACAAGGGGACCTACAACACTGAAGCTTTCTTT
NA	TRBD1	TRBJ1-1	TRBV5-1	CASSAGDRMNTEAFF	TGCGCCAGCAGCGCGGGGGACAGAATGAACACTGAAGCTTTCTTT
NA	NA	TRBJ1-1	TRBV9	CASSVYRGTEAFF	TGTGCCAGCAGCGTGTACCGGGGCACTGAAGCTTTCTTT
NA	TRBD1	TRBJ1-1	TRBV25-1	CASSETGGMNTEAFF	TGTGCCAGCAGTGAAACAGGGGGCATGAACACTGAAGCTTTCTTT
NA	NA	TRBJ1-4	TRBV27	CASGRTQVATNEKLFF	TGTGCCAGCGGTAGGACACAGGTTGCAACTAATGAAAAACTGTTTTTT
few	TRBD2	TRBJ2-3	TRBV29-1	CSIPRTSGGPTYLLDTQYF	TGCAGCATACCCAGAACTAGCGGGGGGCCTACCTACCTCCTGGATACGCAGTATTTT
NA	NA	TRBJ1-2	TRBV12-2	CASRLETVSEYGYTF	TGTGCAAGTCGCTTAGAGACCGTATCAGAGTATGGCTACACCTTC
many	NA	TRBJ1-1	TRBV5-1	CASSPNPNTEAFF	TGCGCCAGCAGCCCAAACCCGAACACTGAAGCTTTCTTT
NA	NA	TRBJ2-1	TRBV9	CASSVDPSPYNEQFF	TGTGCCAGCAGCGTTGACCCCTCTCCCTACAATGAGCAGTTCTTC
NA	TRBD2	TRBJ2-5	TRBV7-9	CASSLKGGETQYF	TGTGCCAGCAGCTTAAAGGGAGGGGAGACCCAGTACTTC
NA	TRBD2	TRBJ2-1	TRBV3-1/TRBV3-2	CASSSLAGGHSYNEQFF	TGTGCCAGCAGCTCCCTAGCGGGGGGGCATAGCTACAATGAGCAGTTCTTC
NA	TRBD2	TRBJ2-1	TRBV2	CASSDPSGGARVF	TGTGCCAGCAGTGATCCTAGCGGGGGGGCGCGTGTCTTC
NA	TRBD1	TRBJ2-7	TRBV10-3	CAISDPTGAYEQYF	TGTGCCATCAGTGACCCGACAGGGGCCTACGAGCAGTACTTC
NA	TRBD1	TRBJ1-2	TRBV19	CASSILDRGAVGYTF	TGTGCCAGTAGTATCTTGGACAGGGGTGCTGTTGGCTACACCTTC
NA	NA	TRBJ2-4	TRBV5-6	CASSPRGDIQYF	TGTGCCAGCAGTCCACGAGGGGACATTCAGTACTTC
NA	NA	TRBJ2-3	TRBV9	CASSVQWGRTDTQYF	TGTGCCAGCAGCGTCCAATGGGGGCGCACAGATACGCAGTATTTT
NA	NA	TRBJ2-2	TRBV6-5	CASRWFGANTGELFF	TGTGCCAGCAGGTGGTTTGGGGCGAACACCGGGGAGCTGTTTTTT